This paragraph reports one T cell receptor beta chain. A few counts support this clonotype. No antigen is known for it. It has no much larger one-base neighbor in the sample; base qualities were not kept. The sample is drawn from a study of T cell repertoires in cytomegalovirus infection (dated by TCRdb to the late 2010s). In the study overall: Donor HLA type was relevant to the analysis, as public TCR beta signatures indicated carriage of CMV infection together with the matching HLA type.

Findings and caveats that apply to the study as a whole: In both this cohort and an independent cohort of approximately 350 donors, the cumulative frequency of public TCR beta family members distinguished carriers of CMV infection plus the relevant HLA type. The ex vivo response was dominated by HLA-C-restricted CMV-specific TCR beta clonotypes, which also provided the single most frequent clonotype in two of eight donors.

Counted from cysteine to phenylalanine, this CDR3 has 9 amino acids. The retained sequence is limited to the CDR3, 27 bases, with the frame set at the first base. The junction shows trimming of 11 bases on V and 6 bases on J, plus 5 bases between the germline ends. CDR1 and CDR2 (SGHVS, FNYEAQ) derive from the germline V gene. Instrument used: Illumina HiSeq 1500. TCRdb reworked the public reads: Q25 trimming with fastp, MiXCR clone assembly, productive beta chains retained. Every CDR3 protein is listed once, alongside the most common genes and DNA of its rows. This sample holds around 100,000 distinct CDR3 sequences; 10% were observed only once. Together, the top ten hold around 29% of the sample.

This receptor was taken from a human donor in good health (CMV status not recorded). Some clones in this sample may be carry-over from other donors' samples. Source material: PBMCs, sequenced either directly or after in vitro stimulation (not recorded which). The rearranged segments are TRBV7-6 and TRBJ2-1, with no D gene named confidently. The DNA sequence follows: TGTGCCCCCTCCAATGAGCAGTTCTTC. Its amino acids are CAPSNEQFF. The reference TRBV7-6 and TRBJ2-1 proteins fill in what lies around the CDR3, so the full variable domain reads GAGVSQSPRYKVTKRGQDVALRCDPISGHVSLYWYRQALGQGPEFLTYFNYEAQQDKSGLPNDRFSAERPEGSISTLTIQRTEQRDSAMYRCAPSNEQFFGPGTRLTVL.